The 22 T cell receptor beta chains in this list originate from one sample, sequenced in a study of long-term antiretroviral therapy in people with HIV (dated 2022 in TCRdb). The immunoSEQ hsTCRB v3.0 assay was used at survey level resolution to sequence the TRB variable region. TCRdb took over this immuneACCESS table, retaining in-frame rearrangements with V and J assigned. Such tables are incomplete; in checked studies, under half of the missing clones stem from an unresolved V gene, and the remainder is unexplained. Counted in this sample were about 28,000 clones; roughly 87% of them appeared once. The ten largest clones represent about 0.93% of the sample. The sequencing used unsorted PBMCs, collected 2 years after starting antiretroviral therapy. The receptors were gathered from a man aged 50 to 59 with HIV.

In DNA, the CDR3 is TGTGCCTGGAGGGGGCCCTTCCATGGCTACACCTTC. The encoded protein is CAWRGPFHGYTF. The rearrangement links TRBV30 to TRBJ1-2; weak D call: TRBD1 (5 bases). Germline CDR1 reads GTSNPN; CDR2 reads SVGIG (reference sequence). This CDR3 spans 12 amino acids. V was cut by 3 bases and J by 6 bases, with 11 bases left in between.

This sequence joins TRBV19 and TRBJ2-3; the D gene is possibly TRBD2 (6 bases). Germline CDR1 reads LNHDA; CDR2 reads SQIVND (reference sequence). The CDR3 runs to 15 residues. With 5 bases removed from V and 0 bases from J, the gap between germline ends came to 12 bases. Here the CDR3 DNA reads TGTGCCAGTAGTCTCACGGGGACTAGCACAGATACGCAGTATTTT. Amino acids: CASSLTGTSTDTQYF. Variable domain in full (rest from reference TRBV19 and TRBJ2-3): DGGITQSPKYLFRKEGQNVTLSCEQNLNHDAMYWYRQDPGQGLRLIYYSQIVNDFQKGDIAEGYSVSREKKESFPLTVTSAQKNPTAFYLCASSLTGTSTDTQYFGPGTRLTVL.

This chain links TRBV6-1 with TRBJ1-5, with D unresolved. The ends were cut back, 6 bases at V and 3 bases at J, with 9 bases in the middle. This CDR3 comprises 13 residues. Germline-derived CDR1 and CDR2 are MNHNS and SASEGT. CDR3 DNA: TGTGCCAGCAGGGACGGTCTCAATCAGCCCCAGCATTTT. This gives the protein CASRDGLNQPQHF.

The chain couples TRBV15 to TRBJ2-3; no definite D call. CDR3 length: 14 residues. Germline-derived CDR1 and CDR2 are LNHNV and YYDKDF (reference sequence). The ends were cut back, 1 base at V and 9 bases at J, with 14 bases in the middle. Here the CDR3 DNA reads TGTGCCACCAGCAGAGTCGGAACTCACAGAACGCAGTATTTT. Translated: CATSRVGTHRTQYF.

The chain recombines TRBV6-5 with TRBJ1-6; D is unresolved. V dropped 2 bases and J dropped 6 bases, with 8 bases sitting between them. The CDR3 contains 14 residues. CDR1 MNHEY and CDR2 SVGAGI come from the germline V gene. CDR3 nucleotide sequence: TGTGCCAGCAGTTACATAGGCGGTAATTCACCCCTCCACTTT. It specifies CASSYIGGNSPLHF.

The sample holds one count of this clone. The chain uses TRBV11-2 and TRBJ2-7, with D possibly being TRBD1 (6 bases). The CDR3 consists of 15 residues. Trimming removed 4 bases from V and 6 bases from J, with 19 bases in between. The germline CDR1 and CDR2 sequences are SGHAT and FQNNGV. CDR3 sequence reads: CASSSLQAPRGEQYF. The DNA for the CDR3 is TGTGCCAGCAGCTCCCTACAAGCGCCCAGGGGCGAGCAGTACTTC.

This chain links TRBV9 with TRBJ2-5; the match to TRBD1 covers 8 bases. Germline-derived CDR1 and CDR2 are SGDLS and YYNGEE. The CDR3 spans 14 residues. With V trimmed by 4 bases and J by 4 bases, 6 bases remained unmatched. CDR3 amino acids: CASSQEGQVETQYF. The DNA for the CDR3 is TGTGCCAGCAGCCAAGAGGGACAGGTAGAGACCCAGTACTTC. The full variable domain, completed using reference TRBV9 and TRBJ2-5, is DSGVTQTPKHLITATGQRVTLRCSPRSGDLSVYWYQQSLDQGLQFLIQYYNGEERAKGNILERFSAQQFPDLHSELNLSSLELGDSALYFCASSQEGQVETQYFGPGTRLLVL.

CDR3: CAWSVLGRGNQPQHF. The DNA for the CDR3 is TGTGCCTGGAGTGTATTGGGTAGGGGCAATCAGCCCCAGCATTTT. The chain joins TRBV30 to TRBJ1-5; D call uncertain. V was cut by 0 bases and J by 2 bases, with 11 bases left in between. CDR1 and CDR2 from the germline V gene are GTSNPN and SVGIG (reference sequence). The length of the CDR3 is 15 residues. Drawing the rest from reference TRBV30 and TRBJ1-5, the complete variable domain is SQTIHQWPATLVQPVGSPLSLECTVEGTSNPNLYWYRQAAGRGLQLLFYSVGIGQISSEVPQNLSASRPQDRQFILSSKKLLLSDSGFYLCAWSVLGRGNQPQHFGDGTRLSIL.

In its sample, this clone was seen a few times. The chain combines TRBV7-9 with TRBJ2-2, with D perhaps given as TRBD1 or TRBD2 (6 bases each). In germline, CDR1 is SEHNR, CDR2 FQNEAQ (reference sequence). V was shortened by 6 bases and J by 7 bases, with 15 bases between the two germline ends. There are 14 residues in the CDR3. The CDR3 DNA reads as TGTGCCAGCAGATCAAAACAGGGAGGCGGGGAGCTGTTTTTT. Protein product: CASRSKQGGGELFF.

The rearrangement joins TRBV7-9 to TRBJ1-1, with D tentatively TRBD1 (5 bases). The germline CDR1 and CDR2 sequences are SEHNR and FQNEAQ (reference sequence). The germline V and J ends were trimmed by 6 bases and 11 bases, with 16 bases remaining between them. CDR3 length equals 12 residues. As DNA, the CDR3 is TGTGCCAGCAGGGGGGGGGACCGTTGGGCTTTCTTT. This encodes CASRGGDRWAFF.

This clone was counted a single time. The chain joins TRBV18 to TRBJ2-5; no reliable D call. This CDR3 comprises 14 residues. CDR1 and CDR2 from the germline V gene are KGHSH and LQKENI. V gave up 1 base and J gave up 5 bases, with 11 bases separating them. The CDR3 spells CASSPRYSRETQYF. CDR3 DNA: TGTGCCAGCTCACCACGGTACTCCCGGGAGACCCAGTACTTC.

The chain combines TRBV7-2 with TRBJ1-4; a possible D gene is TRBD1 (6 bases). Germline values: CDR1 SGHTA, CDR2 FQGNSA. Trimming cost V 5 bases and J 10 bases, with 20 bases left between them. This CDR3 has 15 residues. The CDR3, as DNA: TGTGCCAGCAGCGACAGAGGTACAGGGCGTCCAAAACTGTTTTTT. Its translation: CASSDRGTGRPKLFF.

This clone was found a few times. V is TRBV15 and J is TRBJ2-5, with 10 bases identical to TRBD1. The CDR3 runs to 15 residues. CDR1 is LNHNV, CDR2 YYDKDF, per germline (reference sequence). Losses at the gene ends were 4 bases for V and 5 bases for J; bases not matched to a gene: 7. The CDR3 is CATSIDRGLGETQYF. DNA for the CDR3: TGTGCCACCAGCATTGACAGGGGGCTCGGGGAGACCCAGTACTTC.

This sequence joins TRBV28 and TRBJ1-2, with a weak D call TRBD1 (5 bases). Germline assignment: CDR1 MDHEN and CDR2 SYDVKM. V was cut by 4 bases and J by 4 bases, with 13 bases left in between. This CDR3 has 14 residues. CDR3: CASSWGEGTYGYTF. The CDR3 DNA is TGTGCCAGCAGTTGGGGAGAGGGGACCTATGGCTACACCTTC.

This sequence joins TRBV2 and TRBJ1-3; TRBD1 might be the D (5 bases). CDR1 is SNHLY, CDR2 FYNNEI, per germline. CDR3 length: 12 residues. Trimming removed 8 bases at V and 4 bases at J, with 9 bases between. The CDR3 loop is CASRTPGNTIYF. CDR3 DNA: TGTGCCAGCCGGACACCCGGAAACACCATATATTTT. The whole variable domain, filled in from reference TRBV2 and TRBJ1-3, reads EPEVTQTPSHQVTQMGQEVILRCVPISNHLYFYWYRQILGQKVEFLVSFYNNEISEKSEIFDDQFSVERPDGSNFTLKIRSTKLEDSAMYFCASRTPGNTIYFGEGSWLTVV.

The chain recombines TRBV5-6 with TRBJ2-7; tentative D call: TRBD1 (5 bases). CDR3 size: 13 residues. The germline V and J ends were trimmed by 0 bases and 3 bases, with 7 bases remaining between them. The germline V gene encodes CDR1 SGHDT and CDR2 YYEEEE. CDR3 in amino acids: CASSLGTIYEQYF. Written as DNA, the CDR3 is TGTGCCAGCAGCTTGGGGACAATCTACGAGCAGTACTTC.

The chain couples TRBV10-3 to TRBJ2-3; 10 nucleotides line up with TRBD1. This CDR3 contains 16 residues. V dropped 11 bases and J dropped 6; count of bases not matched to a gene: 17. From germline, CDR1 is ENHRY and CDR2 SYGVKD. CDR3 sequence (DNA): TGTGCCGGTTCCAACCCCGGGACAGGGGAGGGGGATACGCAGTATTTT. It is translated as CAGSNPGTGEGDTQYF.

The CDR3 sequence is CASSLVGSSYNEQFF. CDR3 nucleotides: TGCGCCAGCAGCTTGGTCGGAAGCTCCTACAATGAGCAGTTCTTC. The V call is TRBV5-1, the J call TRBJ2-1; D is undetermined. CDR3 length: 15 residues. Germline-derived CDR1 and CDR2 are SGHRS and YFSETQ. The V gene lost 0 bases and the J gene lost 0 bases, with 7 bases spanning the gap.

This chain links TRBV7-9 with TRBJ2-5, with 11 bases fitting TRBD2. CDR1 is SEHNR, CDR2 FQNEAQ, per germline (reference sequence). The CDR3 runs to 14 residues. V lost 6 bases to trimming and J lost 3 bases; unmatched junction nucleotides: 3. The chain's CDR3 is CASRVGLAEETQYF. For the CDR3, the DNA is TGTGCCAGCAGGGTGGGACTAGCGGAAGAGACCCAGTACTTC.

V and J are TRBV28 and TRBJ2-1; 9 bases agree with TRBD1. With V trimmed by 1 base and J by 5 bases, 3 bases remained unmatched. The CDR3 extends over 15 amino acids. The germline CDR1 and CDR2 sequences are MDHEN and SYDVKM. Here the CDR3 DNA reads TGTGCCAGCAGTTTATTGGGACAGGGAAACAATGAGCAGTTCTTC. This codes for CASSLLGQGNNEQFF.

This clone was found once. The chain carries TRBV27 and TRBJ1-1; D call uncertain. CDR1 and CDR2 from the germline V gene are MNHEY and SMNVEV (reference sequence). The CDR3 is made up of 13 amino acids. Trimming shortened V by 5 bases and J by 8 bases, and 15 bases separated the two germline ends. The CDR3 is CASSPDVRLEAFF. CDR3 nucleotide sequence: TGTGCCAGCAGTCCGGACGTGCGTCTCGAAGCTTTCTTT.

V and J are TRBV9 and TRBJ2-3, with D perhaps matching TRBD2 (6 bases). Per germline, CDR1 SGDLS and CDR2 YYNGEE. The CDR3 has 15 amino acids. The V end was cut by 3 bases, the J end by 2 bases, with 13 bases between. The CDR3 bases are TGTGCCAGCAGCGGGACGGGAGACATCACAGATACGCAGTATTTT. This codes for CASSGTGDITDTQYF.